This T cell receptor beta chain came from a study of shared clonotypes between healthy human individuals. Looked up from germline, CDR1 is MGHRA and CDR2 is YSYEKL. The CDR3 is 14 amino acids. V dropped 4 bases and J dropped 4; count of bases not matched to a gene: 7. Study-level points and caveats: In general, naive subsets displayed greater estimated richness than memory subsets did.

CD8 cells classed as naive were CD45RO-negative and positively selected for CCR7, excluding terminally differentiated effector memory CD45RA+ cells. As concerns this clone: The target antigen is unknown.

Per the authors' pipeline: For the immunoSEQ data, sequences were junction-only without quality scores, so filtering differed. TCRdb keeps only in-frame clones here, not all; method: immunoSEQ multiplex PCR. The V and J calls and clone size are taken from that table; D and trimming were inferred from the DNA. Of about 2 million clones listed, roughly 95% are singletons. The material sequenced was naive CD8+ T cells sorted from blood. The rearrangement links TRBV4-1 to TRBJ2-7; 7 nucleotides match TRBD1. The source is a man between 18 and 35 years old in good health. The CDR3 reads CASSLGQTGYEQYF. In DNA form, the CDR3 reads TGCGCCAGCAGCCTGGGACAGACAGGATACGAGCAGTACTTC.